The clone carrying this TCR beta chain was seen a single time. Its antigen remains unidentified. These data originate in a study of cytomegalovirus exposure and HLA in healthy donors. Study outcomes and limitations: Listed as cytomegalovirus-associated were approximately 160 TCR beta chains.

The CDR3 runs 13 residues. CDR1 is WSHSY, CDR2 SAAADI, per germline. Germline trimming cut 8 bases from V and 4 bases from J; bases unmatched to any gene: 4. Nominal health characterized the donors when sampled, though unrecorded immune exposures were likely. The PCR used 60 Vbeta and 13 Jbeta primers. Only in-frame clones appear in the TCRdb table, and some are missing; sequencing was by immunoSEQ multiplex PCR. The sample consists of 150,000 or so clones, around 68% of them appearing once. Sequenced material: PBMCs. The source of this sequence is a man between 25 and 39 years old in good health and CMV-seronegative. The gene calls are TRBV10-2 and TRBJ2-1, with TRBD2 matching over 8 bases. Written as DNA, the CDR3 is TGCGCCAGCGCGACTAGCGAATACAATGAGCAGTTCTTC. Encoded protein: CASATSEYNEQFF.